Below are 11 T cell receptor beta chains sequenced from a single sample in a study of human T cells and chemical hapten exposure. TCRdb processed the RACE reads anew with MiXCR; each CDR3 protein has one entry. This table holds around 70,000 distinct CDR3 sequences, approximately 6.2% found once. Time point here: healthy volunteer bleed at 6 weeks. The starting material, unfractionated whole blood, was used for total RNA extraction. The specimen was whole blood. The receptors shown here come from a female donor in good health. Some clones in this sample may be carry-over from other donors' samples.

This clonotype has a count of ten or more. The V call is TRBV27, the J call TRBJ2-1; 8 bases agree with TRBD2. CDR3 length equals 19 residues. The junction had 16 bases not matched to a gene; V was cut back by 6 bases and J by 0 bases. Germline values: CDR1 MNHEY, CDR2 SMNVEV (reference sequence). Written as DNA, the CDR3 is TGTGCCAGCAGAATCTCGTCAGGACTAGCAGAAGACTCCTACAATGAGCAGTTCTTC. Residues: CASRISSGLAEDSYNEQFF.

This clonotype was detected ten times or more. V usage is TRBV18 and J usage is TRBJ2-3; tentatively, D is TRBD2 (5 bases). Germline CDR1 and CDR2: KGHSH and LQKENI. The CDR3 covers 16 residues. Trimming took 3 bases from V and 5 from J, leaving 18 bases between them. CDR3 DNA sequence: TGTGCCAGCTCACCGGCGGGCTCCGCTGGCGGAGATACGCAGTATTTT. Encoded protein: CASSPAGSAGGDTQYF.

The table lists this clonotype with many counts. CDR3 in DNA: TGTGCCAGTAAAACAGGGAACTCACCCCTCCACTTT. This encodes CASKTGNSPLHF. V and J are TRBV6-5 and TRBJ1-6; D perhaps matches TRBD1 (6 bases). V shed 9 bases and J shed 10 bases, with 13 bases lying between them. Germline assignment: CDR1 MNHEY and CDR2 SVGAGI. The CDR3 loop spans 12 amino acids.

This clonotype appeared many times. The chain employs TRBV29-1 and TRBJ2-1; D may be TRBD1 or TRBD2 (6 bases each). The CDR3 has 14 residues. The V and J ends lost 5 bases and 7 bases respectively, with 18 bases between them. Germline assignment: CDR1 SQVTM and CDR2 ANQGSEA. Here the CDR3 reads CSVRYDGGGNEQFF. Written as DNA, the CDR3 is TGCAGCGTTCGATACGATGGAGGGGGTAATGAGCAGTTCTTC.

The V and J genes are TRBV20-1 and TRBJ1-5, with TRBD1 as a possible D gene (6 bases). The CDR3 consists of 15 residues. V gave up 6 bases and J gave up 0 bases, with 15 bases separating them. Germline V CDR1 and CDR2: DFQATT, SNEGSKA (reference sequence). The CDR3 loop is CSALVTGNSNQPQHF. The CDR3 DNA sequence: TGCAGTGCCCTTGTTACAGGGAATAGCAATCAGCCCCAGCATTTT.

This clonotype was seen only a few times. V usage is TRBV4-1 and J usage is TRBJ1-1; D may be TRBD1 (5 bases). Germline loops: CDR1 MGHRA, CDR2 YSYEKL. V lost 2 bases, J lost 6 bases, and 13 bases lay in between. This CDR3 region has 14 residues. CDR3: CASSQKGREAEAFF. The CDR3 DNA reads TGCGCCAGCAGCCAAAAGGGGCGAGAAGCTGAAGCTTTCTTT.

This clonotype came up many times. The rearrangement links TRBV28 to TRBJ1-2, with D maybe TRBD1 (6 bases). V lost 3 bases and J lost 6, with 8 bases in between. CDR1 is MDHEN and CDR2 is SYDVKM in the germline V gene. The CDR3 spans 12 residues. Here the CDR3 reads CASSLRGDGYTF. For the CDR3, the DNA is TGTGCCAGCAGTTTGAGGGGGGATGGCTACACCTTC.

This clonotype was counted ten times or more. The chain employs TRBV3-1 and TRBJ1-1, with a possible D match to TRBD1 (5 bases). This CDR3 comprises 11 residues. CDR1 is LGHDT and CDR2 is YNNKEL in the germline V gene (reference sequence). Trimming left V 6 bases short and J 7 bases short, with 9 bases between. For the CDR3, the DNA is TGTGCCAGCAGTGCAAGGGGTGAAGCTTTCTTT. Its translation is CASSARGEAFF.

This clonotype occurred many times. V usage is TRBV28 and J usage is TRBJ1-1; D unresolved. Trimming removed 7 bases from V and 0 bases from J, with 9 bases in between. Germline CDR1 MDHEN, CDR2 SYDVKM. The CDR3 totals 13 residues. Here the CDR3 reads CASMREMNTEAFF. CDR3 coding DNA: TGTGCCAGCATGCGGGAAATGAACACTGAAGCTTTCTTT. Using reference TRBV28 and TRBJ1-1 for the parts outside the CDR3, the full variable domain is DVKVTQSSRYLVKRTGEKVFLECVQDMDHENMFWYRQDPGLGLRLIYFSYDVKMKEKGDIPEGYSVSREKKERFSLILESASTNQTSMYLCASMREMNTEAFFGQGTRLTVV.

This clonotype showed up many times. V usage is TRBV2 and J usage is TRBJ1-2; D perhaps matches TRBD1 (6 bases). Trimming took 5 bases from V and 6 from J, leaving 13 bases between them. Germline CDR1 is SNHLY and CDR2 is FYNNEI. The CDR3 spans 13 residues. CDR3 amino acids: CASSPSGENGYTF. CDR3 DNA: TGTGCCAGCAGTCCCTCAGGGGAAAATGGCTACACCTTC.

This clonotype was recorded many times. The V call is TRBV7-8, the J call TRBJ1-2; possibly TRBD1 for D (5 bases). CDR1 and CDR2 (germline): SGHVS, FQNEAQ. The CDR3 is 12 residues long. The V and J ends lost 5 bases and 7 bases respectively, with 11 bases between them. The DNA of the CDR3 is TGTGCCAGCAGCCCATCAGGGAGTGGCTACACCTTC. This encodes CASSPSGSGYTF.